The 8 T cell receptor beta chains reported below all come from one sample, sequenced in a study of blood T cell repertoires in COVID-19. Libraries were prepared by immunoSEQ multiplex PCR; TCRdb keeps only in-frame clonotypes and omits some of them. The sample carries about 210,000 clones, about 91% recorded once. The source material was peripheral blood. These receptors were obtained from a young man with acute or convalescent COVID-19.

This clone was observed once. The chain has TRBV28 and TRBJ1-3; D unclear. Trimming removed 5 bases from V and 0 bases from J, with 11 bases in between. CDR3 length: 15 residues. CDR1 MDHEN and CDR2 SYDVKM come from the germline V gene. In DNA form, the CDR3 reads TGTGCCAGCAGTCTAGCTCGTTCCTCTGGAAACACCATATATTTT. Its protein product is CASSLARSSGNTIYF.

The chain links TRBV18 to TRBJ1-2; possible D gene TRBD1, 5 bases. The V and J ends lost 4 bases and 3 bases respectively, with 18 bases between them. This CDR3 contains 16 residues. CDR1 is KGHSH, CDR2 LQKENI, per germline. CDR3 residues: CASSRVGSSGDYGYTF. CDR3 sequence (DNA): TGTGCCAGCTCACGTGTAGGGTCCTCGGGGGACTATGGCTACACCTTC.

DNA of the CDR3: TGTGCCAGCAGTTACTCTGCAGGATCCTCCTACAATGAGCAGTTCTTC. This encodes CASSYSAGSSYNEQFF. This chain joins TRBV6-5 and TRBJ2-1; D is unclear. The CDR3 spans 16 residues. Deletions cut 0 bases from V and 0 bases from J, with 9 bases between. Looked up from germline, CDR1 is MNHEY and CDR2 is SVGAGI.

A single count supports this clone. This chain links TRBV2 with TRBJ1-2; the D gene is possibly TRBD1 (5 bases). CDR1 is SNHLY, CDR2 FYNNEI, per germline. The V end was cut by 6 bases, the J end by 6 bases, with 14 bases between. This CDR3 is built from 13 residues. The CDR3 sequence: CASSGRVTNGYTF. CDR3 DNA: TGTGCCAGCAGCGGCAGGGTAACAAATGGCTACACCTTC. The full variable domain, in which reference TRBV2 and TRBJ1-2 provide the parts outside the CDR3, is EPEVTQTPSHQVTQMGQEVILRCVPISNHLYFYWYRQILGQKVEFLVSFYNNEISEKSEIFDDQFSVERPDGSNFTLKIRSTKLEDSAMYFCASSGRVTNGYTFGSGTRLTVV.

The chain joins TRBV5-8 to TRBJ1-6; 7 bases fit TRBD1. CDR1 is SGHTS, CDR2 YDEGEE, per germline. After removal of 1 base from V and 9 bases from J, the junction contained 4 bases not matched to a gene. The CDR3 runs 14 residues. The chain's CDR3 is CASSLTGDGSPLHF. CDR3 DNA: TGTGCCAGCAGCTTGACAGGGGATGGTTCACCCCTCCACTTT.

The CDR3 sequence: CASSGNRGLDEQYF. In nucleotides, the CDR3 is TGTGCCAGCAGTGGGAACAGGGGGCTAGACGAGCAGTACTTC. The chain uses TRBV2 and TRBJ2-7; 9 bases line up with TRBD1. Germline assignment: CDR1 SNHLY and CDR2 FYNNEI. The CDR3 length is 14 residues. V was clipped by 4 bases and J by 5 bases; unmatched bases: 6.

The chain combines TRBV19 with TRBJ2-1; 7 bases are shared with TRBD2. The CDR3 runs to 12 residues. V lost 10 bases, J lost 7 bases, and 7 bases stayed unmatched. The germline V gene encodes CDR1 LNHDA and CDR2 SQIVND (reference sequence). This CDR3 is CATHGLDNEQFF. The CDR3 coding sequence is TGTGCCACCCATGGACTAGATAATGAGCAGTTCTTC.

V and J are TRBV28 and TRBJ1-3; D is unresolved. This CDR3 is built from 16 residues. Germline V gives CDR1 MDHEN, CDR2 SYDVKM. The V and J ends lost 7 bases and 4 bases respectively, with 20 bases between them. CDR3: CASKSGNRGWGNTIYF. The CDR3 DNA reads as TGTGCCAGCAAGTCCGGCAATAGAGGGTGGGGAAACACCATATATTTT.